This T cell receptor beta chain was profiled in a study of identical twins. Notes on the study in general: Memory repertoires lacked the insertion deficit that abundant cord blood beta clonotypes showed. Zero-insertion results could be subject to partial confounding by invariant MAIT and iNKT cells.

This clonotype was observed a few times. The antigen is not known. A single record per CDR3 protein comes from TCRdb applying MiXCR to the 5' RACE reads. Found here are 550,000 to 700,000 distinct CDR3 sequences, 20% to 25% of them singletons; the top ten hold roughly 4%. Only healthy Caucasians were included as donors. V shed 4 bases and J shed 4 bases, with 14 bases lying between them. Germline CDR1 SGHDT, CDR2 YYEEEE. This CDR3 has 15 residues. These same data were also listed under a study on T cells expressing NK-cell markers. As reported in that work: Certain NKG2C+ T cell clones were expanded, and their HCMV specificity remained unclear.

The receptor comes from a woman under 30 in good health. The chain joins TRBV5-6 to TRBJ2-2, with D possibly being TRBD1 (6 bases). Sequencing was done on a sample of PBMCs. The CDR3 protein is CASSLTGSGTGELFF. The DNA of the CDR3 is TGTGCCAGCAGCCTCACAGGGAGCGGCACCGGGGAGCTGTTTTTT.